The T cell receptor beta chain described here comes from a study of control samples from healthy donors and cancer patients. The trim removed 6 bases at V and 5 bases at J, leaving 3 bases unmatched. The germline gives CDR1 LGHDT, CDR2 YNNKEL (reference sequence). The CDR3 length is 12 residues. Data came from immunoSEQ multiplex PCR; TCRdb stores just in-frame clones and leaves some out. The sample holds about 190,000 clones, 90% to 95% seen once. Sequencing was done on a sample of blood. This sequence was found in a man under 40 in good health. The V gene is TRBV3-1 (or the pseudogene TRBV3-2), the J gene TRBJ2-7; 8 bases agree with TRBD1. The CDR3 sequence is CASSRTGNEQYF. As DNA, the CDR3 is TGTGCCAGCAGTCGGACAGGGAACGAGCAGTACTTC.